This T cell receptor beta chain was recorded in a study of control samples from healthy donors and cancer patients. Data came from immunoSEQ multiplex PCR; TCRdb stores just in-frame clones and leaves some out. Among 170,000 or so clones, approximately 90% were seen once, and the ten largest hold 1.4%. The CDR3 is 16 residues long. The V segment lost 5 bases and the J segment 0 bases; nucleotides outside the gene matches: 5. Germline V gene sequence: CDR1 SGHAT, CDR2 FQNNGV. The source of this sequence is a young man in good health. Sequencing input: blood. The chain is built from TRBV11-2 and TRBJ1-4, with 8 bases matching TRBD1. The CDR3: CASSIGTGSTNEKLFF. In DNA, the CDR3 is TGTGCCAGCAGCATTGGGACAGGATCAACTAATGAAAAACTGTTTTTT.